This TCR beta chain appears in the sequencing data of a study of blood T cell repertoires in COVID-19. Across the study: The United States, Italy and Spain provided the acute and convalescent COVID-19 samples. T cells, B-cell-depleted T cells, or PBMCs supplied cDNA or gDNA.

Assay used: immunoSEQ multiplex PCR; TCRdb lists only in-frame clones, some missing. Found here are fewer than 300,000 clones, about nine tenths of them singletons; the top ten hold under 14%. The J segment lost 10 bases and the V segment lost 4 bases, leaving 4 bases of the junction unmatched. The CDR3 spans 14 residues. CDR1 and CDR2 from the germline V gene are LGHDT and YNNKEL (reference sequence). The sequenced material came from peripheral blood. V usage is TRBV3-1 (or the pseudogene TRBV3-2) and J usage is TRBJ2-1, with 13 bases aligning to TRBD2. The origin of this receptor is a man aged 50-59 years with COVID-19, enrolled during active disease. CDR3 region: CASSPRLAGGEQFF. The CDR3 nucleotides are TGTGCCAGCAGCCCAAGACTAGCGGGAGGAGAGCAGTTCTTC.